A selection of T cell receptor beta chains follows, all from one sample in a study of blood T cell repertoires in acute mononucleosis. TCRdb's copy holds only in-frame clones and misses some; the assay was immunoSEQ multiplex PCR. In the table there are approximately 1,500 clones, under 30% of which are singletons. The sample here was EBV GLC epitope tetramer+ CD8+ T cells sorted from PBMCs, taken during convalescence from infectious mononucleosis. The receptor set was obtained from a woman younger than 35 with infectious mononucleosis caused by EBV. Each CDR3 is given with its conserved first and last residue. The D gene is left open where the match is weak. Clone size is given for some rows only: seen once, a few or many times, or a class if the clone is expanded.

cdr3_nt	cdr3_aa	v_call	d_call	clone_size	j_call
TGCTGCGTGGGTGGACAGGCGAACACTGTAGCTTTCTTT	CCVGGQANTVAFF	TRBV29-1	TRBD1	NA	TRBJ1-1
TGCGCCAGCAGCTTGGCCCGGGGGGGCCACGAGCAGTACTTC	CASSLARGGHEQYF	TRBV5-1	TRBD2	few	TRBJ2-7
TGTGCCAGCAGCCCGACCAGCGGGAGTATCTACGAGCAGTACTTC	CASSPTSGSIYEQYF	TRBV27	TRBD2	NA	TRBJ2-7
TGTGCCAGCACCCAAGGTCATGGAGACGGGATTGAGCAGTTCTTC	CASTQGHGDGIEQFF	TRBV5-6	NA	NA	TRBJ2-1
TGTGCCAGCAGAAGACTAGCGGAAACCTACGAGCAGTACTTC	CASRRLAETYEQYF	TRBV5-6	TRBD2	many	TRBJ2-7
TGTGCCAGCAGCTACGGGACTAGCCAAGATACGCAGTATTTT	CASSYGTSQDTQYF	TRBV10-3	TRBD2	many	TRBJ2-3
TGTGCCACCAGCAGAGATTTGGGACAGGCGAACACTGAAGCTTTCTTT	CATSRDLGQANTEAFF	TRBV15	TRBD1	few	TRBJ1-1
TGTGCCAGCAGCCCGACTAGCGGGAGTGTCTACGAGCAGTACTTC	CASSPTSGSVYEQYF	TRBV4-2	TRBD2	NA	TRBJ2-7
TGTGCCAGCAGGGACAGCGGAGCCTACGAGCAGTACTTC	CASRDSGAYEQYF	TRBV6-6	NA	many	TRBJ2-7
TGCAGCGTTGCCGGGACCACAGATACGCAGTATTTT	CSVAGTTDTQYF	TRBV29-1	NA	few	TRBJ2-3
TGTGCCAGCAGCTTACTACACGCCACTAGCGGGAGTTCCACCGGGGAGCTGTTTTTT	CASSLLHATSGSSTGELFF	TRBV11-3	TRBD2	NA	TRBJ2-2
TGTGCCAGCAGCAGCGTAACTAGCTCCTACATTGAGCAGTTCTTC	CASSSVTSSYIEQFF	TRBV27	NA	NA	TRBJ2-1
TGTGCCAGCAGCTTAGGGAGCGGGAGGGGAGATACGCAGTATTTT	CASSLGSGRGDTQYF	TRBV2	TRBD2	NA	TRBJ2-3
TGTGCCAGCAGCTTGAGGGTAGGAGGCAGTGGTTACGAGCAGTACTTC	CASSLRVGGSGYEQYF	TRBV7-8	NA	NA	TRBJ2-7
TGTGCCATCAGTTACCCCGGGACTAGCGGGAAAGATACGCAGTATTTT	CAISYPGTSGKDTQYF	TRBV6-4	TRBD2	NA	TRBJ2-3
TGTGCCAGCAGCATCCTAGCGGGAGCGTCAAATGAGCAGTTCTTC	CASSILAGASNEQFF	TRBV28	TRBD2	NA	TRBJ2-1